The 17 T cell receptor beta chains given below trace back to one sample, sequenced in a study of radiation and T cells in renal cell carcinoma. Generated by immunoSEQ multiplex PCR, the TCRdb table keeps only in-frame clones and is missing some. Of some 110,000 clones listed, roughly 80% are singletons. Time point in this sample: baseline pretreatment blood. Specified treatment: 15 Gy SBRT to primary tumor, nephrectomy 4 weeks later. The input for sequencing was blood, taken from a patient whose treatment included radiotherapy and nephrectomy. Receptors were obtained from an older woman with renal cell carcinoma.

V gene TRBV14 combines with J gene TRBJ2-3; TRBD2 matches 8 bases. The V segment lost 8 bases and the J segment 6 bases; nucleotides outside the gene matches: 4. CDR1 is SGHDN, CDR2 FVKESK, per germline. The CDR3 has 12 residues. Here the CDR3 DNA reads TGTGCCAGCTCCCGGGGGGGTGATACGCAGTATTTT. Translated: CASSRGGDTQYF.

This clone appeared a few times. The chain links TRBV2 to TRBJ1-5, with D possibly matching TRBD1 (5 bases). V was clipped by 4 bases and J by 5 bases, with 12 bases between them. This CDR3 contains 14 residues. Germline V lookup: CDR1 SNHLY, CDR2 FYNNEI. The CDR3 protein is CASSGAGVYQPQHF. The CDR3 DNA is TGTGCCAGCAGTGGGGCGGGGGTCTATCAGCCCCAGCATTTT. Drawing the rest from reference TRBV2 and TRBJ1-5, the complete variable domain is EPEVTQTPSHQVTQMGQEVILRCVPISNHLYFYWYRQILGQKVEFLVSFYNNEISEKSEIFDDQFSVERPDGSNFTLKIRSTKLEDSAMYFCASSGAGVYQPQHFGDGTRLSIL.

DNA of the CDR3: TGTGCCAGCAGCTTGGGACAGGGAGGAACTGAAGCTTTCTTT. The encoded protein is CASSLGQGGTEAFF. The chain recombines TRBV5-6 with TRBJ1-1; 7 bases agree with TRBD1. The germline gives CDR1 SGHDT, CDR2 YYEEEE. This CDR3 is built from 14 residues. The V segment lost 0 bases and the J segment 5 bases; nucleotides outside the gene matches: 4.

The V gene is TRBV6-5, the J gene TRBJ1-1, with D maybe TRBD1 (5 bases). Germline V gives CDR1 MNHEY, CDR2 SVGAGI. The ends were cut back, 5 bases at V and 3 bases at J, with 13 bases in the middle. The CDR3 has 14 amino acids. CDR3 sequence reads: CASSIRVEDTEAFF. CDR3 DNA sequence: TGTGCCAGCAGTATCAGGGTAGAGGACACTGAAGCTTTCTTT.

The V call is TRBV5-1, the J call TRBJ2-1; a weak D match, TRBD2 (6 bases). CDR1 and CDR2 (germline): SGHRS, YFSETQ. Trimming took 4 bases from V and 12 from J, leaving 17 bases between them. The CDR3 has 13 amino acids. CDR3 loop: CASSDGTEFRQFF. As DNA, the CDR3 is TGCGCCAGCAGCGACGGGACTGAGTTTAGGCAGTTCTTC.

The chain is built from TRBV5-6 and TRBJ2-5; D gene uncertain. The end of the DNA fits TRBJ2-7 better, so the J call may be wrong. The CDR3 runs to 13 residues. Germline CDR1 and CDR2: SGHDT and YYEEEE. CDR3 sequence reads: CASSPQKSHEQYF. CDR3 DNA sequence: TGTGCCAGCAGCCCCCAGAAATCCCACGAGCAGTACTTC.

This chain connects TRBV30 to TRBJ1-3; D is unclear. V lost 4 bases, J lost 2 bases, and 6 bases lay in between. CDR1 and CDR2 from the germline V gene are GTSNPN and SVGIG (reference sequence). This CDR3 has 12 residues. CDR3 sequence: CAWMRPGNTIYF. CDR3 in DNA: TGTGCCTGGATGAGGCCTGGAAACACCATATATTTT.

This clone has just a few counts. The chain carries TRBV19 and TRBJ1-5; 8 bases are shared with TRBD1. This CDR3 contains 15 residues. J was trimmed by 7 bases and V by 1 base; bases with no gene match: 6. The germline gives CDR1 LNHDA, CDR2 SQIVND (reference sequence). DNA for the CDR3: TGTGCCAGTAGTATAGTTAGGGACAGGACGCAGCCCCAGCATTTT. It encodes CASSIVRDRTQPQHF.

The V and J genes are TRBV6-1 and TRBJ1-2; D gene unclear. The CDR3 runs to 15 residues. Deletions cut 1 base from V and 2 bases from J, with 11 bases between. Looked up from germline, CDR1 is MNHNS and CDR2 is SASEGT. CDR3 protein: CASSEVPGYNYGYTF. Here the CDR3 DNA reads TGTGCCAGCAGTGAAGTACCAGGTTACAACTATGGCTACACCTTC.

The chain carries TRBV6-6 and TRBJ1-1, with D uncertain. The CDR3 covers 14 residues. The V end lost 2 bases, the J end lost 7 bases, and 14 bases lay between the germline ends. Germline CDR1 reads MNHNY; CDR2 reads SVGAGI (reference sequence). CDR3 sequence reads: CASSYPRGVIEAFF. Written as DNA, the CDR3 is TGTGCCAGCAGTTACCCCCGCGGGGTGATTGAAGCTTTCTTT.

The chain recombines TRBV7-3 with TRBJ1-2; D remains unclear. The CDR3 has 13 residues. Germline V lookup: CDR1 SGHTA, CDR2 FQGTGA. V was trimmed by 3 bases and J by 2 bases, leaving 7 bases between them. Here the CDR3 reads CASSLDQNYGYTF. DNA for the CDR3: TGTGCCAGCAGCTTGGATCAAAACTATGGCTACACCTTC.

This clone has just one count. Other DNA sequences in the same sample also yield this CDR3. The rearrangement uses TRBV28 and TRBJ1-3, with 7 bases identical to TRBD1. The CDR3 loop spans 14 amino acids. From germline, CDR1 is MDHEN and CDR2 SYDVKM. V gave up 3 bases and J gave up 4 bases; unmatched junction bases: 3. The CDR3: CASSLTGSGNTIYF. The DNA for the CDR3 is TGTGCCAGCAGTTTGACAGGGTCGGGAAACACCATATATTTT.

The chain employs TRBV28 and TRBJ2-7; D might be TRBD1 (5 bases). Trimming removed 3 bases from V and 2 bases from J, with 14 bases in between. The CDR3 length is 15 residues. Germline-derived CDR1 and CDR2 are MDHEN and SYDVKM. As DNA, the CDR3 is TGTGCCAGCAGTTTGGGGCAGGGCATCGCCTACGAGCAGTACTTC. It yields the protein CASSLGQGIAYEQYF.

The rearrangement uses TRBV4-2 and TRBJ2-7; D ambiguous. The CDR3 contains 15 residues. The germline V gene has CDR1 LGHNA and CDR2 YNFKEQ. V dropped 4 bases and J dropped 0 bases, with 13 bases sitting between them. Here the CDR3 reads CASSPAPRSSYEQYF. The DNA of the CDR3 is TGTGCCAGCAGCCCTGCACCCAGAAGCTCCTACGAGCAGTACTTC.

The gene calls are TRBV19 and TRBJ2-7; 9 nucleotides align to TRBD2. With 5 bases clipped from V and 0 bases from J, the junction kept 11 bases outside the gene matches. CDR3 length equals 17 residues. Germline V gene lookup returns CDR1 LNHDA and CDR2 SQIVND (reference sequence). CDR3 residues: CASSPPSSGAPSYEQYF. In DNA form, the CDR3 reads TGTGCCAGTAGTCCACCCTCTAGCGGGGCTCCCTCCTACGAGCAGTACTTC.

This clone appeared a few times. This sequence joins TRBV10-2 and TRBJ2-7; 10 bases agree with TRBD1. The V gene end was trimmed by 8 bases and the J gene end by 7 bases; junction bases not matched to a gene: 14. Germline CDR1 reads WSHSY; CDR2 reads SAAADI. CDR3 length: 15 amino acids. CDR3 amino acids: CASSRSGTGVMEQYF. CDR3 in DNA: TGCGCCAGCTCCCGGTCGGGGACAGGGGTGATGGAGCAGTACTTC.

The CDR3: CASSTGETDTQYF. CDR3 nucleotide sequence: TGTGCCAGCAGTACAGGGGAAACAGATACGCAGTATTTT. The rearrangement links TRBV6-5 to TRBJ2-3, with 7 bases aligning to TRBD1. Per the germline V gene, CDR1 is MNHEY and CDR2 is SVGAGI. The CDR3 extends over 13 amino acids. The V and J ends lost 5 bases and 3 bases, in that order; junction bases with no gene match: 2.